The T cell receptor beta chain described here comes from a study of shared clonotypes between healthy human individuals. Overall study results and limits: Rarefaction exposed incomplete sorted-subset sequencing despite large depth.

The germline CDR1 and CDR2 sequences are PRHDT and FYEKMQ (reference sequence). J was trimmed by 4 bases and V by 7 bases; bases with no gene match: 15. There are 16 residues in the CDR3. Regarding this clone: Its antigen is not known.

This table comes from immunoSEQ multiplex PCR, and its TCRdb copy is limited to in-frame clones, with some not included. Of about 2,200,000 clones listed, under 95% were seen once; the top ten hold around 1.7%. Cells designated naive CD8 were CD45RO-negative and were positively selected for CCR7, with terminally differentiated effector memory CD45RA+ cells excluded. Each donor was a Caucasian adult residing in Nashville, Tennessee. This receptor was obtained from a man between 18 and 35 years old in good health. Some clones in this sample may be carry-over from other donors' samples. Sequencing was carried out using naive CD8+ T cells from PBMCs. The J gene is TRBJ2-5, the V gene TRBV13, with 7 positions matching TRBD1. CDR3 residues: CASTPPGQAWGETQYF. The CDR3 DNA follows: TGTGCCAGCACCCCACCCGGACAGGCATGGGGAGAGACCCAGTACTTC.